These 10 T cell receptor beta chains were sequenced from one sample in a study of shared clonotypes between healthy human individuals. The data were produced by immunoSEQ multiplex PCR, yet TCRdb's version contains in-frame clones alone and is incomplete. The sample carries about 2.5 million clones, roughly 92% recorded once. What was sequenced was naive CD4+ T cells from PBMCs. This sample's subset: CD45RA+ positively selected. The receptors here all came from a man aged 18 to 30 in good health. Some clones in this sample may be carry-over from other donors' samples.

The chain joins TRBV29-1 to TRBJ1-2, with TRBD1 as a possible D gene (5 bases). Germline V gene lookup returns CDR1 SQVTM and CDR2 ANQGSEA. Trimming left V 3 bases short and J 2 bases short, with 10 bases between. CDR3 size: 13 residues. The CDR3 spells CSVEVWGNYGYTF. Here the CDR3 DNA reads TGCAGCGTTGAGGTGTGGGGGAACTATGGCTACACCTTC. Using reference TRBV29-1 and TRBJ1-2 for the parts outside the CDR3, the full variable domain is SAVISQKPSRDICQRGTSLTIQCQVDSQVTMMFWYRQQPGQSLTLIATANQGSEATYESGFVIDKFPISRPNLTFSTLTVSNMSPEDSSIYLCSVEVWGNYGYTFGSGTRLTVV.

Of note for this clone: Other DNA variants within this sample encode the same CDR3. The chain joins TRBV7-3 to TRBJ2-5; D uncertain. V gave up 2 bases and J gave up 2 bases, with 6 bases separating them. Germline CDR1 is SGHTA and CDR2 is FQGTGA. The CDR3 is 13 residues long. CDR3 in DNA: TGTGCCAGCAGCTTATCCCGTCAAGAGACCCAGTACTTC. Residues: CASSLSRQETQYF.

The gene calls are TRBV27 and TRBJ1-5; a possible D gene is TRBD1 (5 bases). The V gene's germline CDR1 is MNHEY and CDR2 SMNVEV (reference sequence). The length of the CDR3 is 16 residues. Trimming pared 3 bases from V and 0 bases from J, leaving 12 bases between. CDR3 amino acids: CASSLRGEYSNQPQHF. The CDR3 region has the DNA TGTGCCAGCAGTTTGAGGGGAGAGTATAGCAATCAGCCCCAGCATTTT.

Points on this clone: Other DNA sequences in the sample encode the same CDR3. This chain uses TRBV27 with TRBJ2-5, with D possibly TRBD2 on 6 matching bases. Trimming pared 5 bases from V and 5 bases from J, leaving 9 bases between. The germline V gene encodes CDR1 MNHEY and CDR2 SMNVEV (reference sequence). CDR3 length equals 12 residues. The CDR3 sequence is CASSQGGETQYF. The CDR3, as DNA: TGTGCCAGCAGTCAAGGAGGGGAGACCCAGTACTTC.

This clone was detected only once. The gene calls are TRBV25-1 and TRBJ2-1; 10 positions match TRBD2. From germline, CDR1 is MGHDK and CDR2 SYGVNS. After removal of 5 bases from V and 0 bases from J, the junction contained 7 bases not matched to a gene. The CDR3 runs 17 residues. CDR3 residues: CASSLAGDPHSYNEQFF. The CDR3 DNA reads TGTGCCAGCAGTCTAGCGGGGGATCCCCACTCCTACAATGAGCAGTTCTTC.

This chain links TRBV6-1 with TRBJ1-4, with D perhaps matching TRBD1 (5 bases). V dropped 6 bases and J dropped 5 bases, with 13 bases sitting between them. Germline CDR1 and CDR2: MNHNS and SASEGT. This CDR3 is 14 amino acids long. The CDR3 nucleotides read TGTGCCAGCAGCTGGGGACTGAGGAATGAAAAACTGTTTTTT. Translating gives CASSWGLRNEKLFF.

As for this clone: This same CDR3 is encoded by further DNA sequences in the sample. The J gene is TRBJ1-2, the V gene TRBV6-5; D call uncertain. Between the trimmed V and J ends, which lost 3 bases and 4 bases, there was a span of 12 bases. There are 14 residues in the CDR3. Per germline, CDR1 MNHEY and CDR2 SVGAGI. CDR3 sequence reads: CASSYSGQAYGYTF. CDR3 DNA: TGTGCCAGCAGTTATAGCGGTCAGGCCTATGGCTACACCTTC.

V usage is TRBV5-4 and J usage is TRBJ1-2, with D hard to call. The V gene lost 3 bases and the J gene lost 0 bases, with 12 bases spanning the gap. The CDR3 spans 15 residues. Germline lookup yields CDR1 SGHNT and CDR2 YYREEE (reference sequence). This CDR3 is CASSSPDRANYGYTF. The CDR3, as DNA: TGTGCCAGCAGCTCCCCTGACCGAGCTAACTATGGCTACACCTTC.

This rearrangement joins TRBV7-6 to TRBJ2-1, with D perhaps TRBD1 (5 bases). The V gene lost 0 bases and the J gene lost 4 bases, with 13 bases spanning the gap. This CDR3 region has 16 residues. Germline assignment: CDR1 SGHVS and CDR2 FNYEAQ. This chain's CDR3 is CASSLAGRSSYNEQFF. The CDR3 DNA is TGTGCCAGCAGCTTAGCGGGGCGGAGCAGTTACAATGAGCAGTTCTTC.

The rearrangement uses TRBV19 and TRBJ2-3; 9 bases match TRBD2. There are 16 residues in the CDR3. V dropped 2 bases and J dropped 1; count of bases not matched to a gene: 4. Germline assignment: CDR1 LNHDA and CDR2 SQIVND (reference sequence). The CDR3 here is CASSIMRTSGTDTQYF. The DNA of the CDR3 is TGTGCCAGTAGTATAATGCGGACTAGCGGCACAGATACGCAGTATTTT.